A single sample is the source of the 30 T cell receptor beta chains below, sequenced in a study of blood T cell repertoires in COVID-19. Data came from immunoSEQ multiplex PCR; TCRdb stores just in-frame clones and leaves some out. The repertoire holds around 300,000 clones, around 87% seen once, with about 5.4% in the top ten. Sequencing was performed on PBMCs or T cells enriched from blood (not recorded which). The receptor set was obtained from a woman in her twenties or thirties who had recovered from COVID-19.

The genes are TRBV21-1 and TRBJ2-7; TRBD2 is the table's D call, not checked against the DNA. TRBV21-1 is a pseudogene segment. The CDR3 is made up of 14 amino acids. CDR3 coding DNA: TGTGCCAGCAGCAGAAACGGGTCCACCTACGAGCAGTACTTC. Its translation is CASSRNGSTYEQYF.

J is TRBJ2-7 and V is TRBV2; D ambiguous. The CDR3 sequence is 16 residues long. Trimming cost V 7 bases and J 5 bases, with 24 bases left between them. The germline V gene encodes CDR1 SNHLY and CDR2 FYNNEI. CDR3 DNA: TGTGCCAGCAAAATTACCTGGGTAGGAGAAGGCGACGAGCAGTACTTC. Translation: CASKITWVGEGDEQYF. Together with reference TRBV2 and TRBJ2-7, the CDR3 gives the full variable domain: EPEVTQTPSHQVTQMGQEVILRCVPISNHLYFYWYRQILGQKVEFLVSFYNNEISEKSEIFDDQFSVERPDGSNFTLKIRSTKLEDSAMYFCASKITWVGEGDEQYFGPGTRLTVT.

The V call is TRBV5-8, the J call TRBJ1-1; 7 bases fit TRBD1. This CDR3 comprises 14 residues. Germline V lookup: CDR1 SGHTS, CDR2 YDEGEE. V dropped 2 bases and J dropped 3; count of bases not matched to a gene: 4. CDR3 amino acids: CASSLTGTDTEAFF. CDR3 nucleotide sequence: TGTGCCAGCAGCTTAACGGGGACAGACACTGAAGCTTTCTTT.

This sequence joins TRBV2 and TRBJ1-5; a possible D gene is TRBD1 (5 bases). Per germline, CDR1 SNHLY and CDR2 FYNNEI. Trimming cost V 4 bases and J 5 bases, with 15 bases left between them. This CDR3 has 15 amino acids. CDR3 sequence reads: CASSGPQGGDQPQHF. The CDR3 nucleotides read TGTGCCAGCAGTGGGCCCCAGGGCGGGGATCAGCCCCAGCATTTT. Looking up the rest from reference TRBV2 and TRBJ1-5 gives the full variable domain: EPEVTQTPSHQVTQMGQEVILRCVPISNHLYFYWYRQILGQKVEFLVSFYNNEISEKSEIFDDQFSVERPDGSNFTLKIRSTKLEDSAMYFCASSGPQGGDQPQHFGDGTRLSIL.

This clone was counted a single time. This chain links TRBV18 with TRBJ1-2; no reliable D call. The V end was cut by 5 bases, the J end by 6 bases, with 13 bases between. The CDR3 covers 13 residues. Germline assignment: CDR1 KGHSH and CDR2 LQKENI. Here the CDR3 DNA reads TGTGCCAGCTCATCAGGTCCTCTTGATGGCTACACCTTC. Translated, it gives CASSSGPLDGYTF.

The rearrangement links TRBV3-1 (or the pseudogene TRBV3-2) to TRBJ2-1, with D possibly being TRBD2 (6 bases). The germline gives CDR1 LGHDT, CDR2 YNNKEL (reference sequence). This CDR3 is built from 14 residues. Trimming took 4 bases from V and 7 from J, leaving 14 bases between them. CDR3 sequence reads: CASSRLALSNEQFF. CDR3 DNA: TGTGCCAGCAGCCGTCTAGCGTTGTCAAATGAGCAGTTCTTC.

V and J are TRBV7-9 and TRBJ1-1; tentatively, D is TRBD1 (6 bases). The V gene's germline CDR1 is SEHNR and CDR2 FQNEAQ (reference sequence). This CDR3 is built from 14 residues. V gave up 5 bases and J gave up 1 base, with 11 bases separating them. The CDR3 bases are TGTGCCAGCAGCCTGGACAGCCCGAACACTGAAGCTTTCTTT. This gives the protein CASSLDSPNTEAFF.

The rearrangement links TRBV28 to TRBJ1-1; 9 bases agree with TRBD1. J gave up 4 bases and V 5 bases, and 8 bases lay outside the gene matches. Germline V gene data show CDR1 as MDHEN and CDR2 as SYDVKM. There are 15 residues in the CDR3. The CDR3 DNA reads TGTGCCAGCAGTCCCCGGACAGGGGTGTTCACTGAAGCTTTCTTT. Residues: CASSPRTGVFTEAFF.

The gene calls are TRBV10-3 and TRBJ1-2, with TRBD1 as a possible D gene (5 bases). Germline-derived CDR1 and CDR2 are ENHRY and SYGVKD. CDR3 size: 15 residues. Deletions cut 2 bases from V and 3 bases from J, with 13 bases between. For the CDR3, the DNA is TGTGCCATCAGTGAGGCATCAGGGTACGACTATGGCTACACCTTC. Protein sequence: CAISEASGYDYGYTF.

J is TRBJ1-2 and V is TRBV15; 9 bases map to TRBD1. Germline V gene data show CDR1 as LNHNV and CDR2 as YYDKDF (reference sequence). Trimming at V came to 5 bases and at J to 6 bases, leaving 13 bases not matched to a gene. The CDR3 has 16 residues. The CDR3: CATSPGAGTGIHGYTF. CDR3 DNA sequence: TGTGCCACCAGCCCCGGAGCGGGGACAGGGATTCATGGCTACACCTTC.

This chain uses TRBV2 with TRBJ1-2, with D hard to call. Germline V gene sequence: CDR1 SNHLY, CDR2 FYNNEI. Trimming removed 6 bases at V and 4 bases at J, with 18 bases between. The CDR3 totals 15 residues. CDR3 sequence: CASRPGRGSFYGYTF. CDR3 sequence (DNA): TGTGCCAGCAGACCCGGGAGAGGGAGTTTCTATGGCTACACCTTC.

The CDR3 here is CASSLAGQTSYNEQFF. CDR3 DNA sequence: TGTGCCAGCAGTTTAGCGGGACAGACCTCCTACAATGAGCAGTTCTTC. The J gene is TRBJ2-1, the V gene TRBV27; perhaps TRBD1 as D (7 bases). The CDR3 runs to 16 residues. Between the trimmed V and J ends, which lost 2 bases and 0 bases, there was a span of 11 bases. CDR1 and CDR2 (germline): MNHEY, SMNVEV (reference sequence).

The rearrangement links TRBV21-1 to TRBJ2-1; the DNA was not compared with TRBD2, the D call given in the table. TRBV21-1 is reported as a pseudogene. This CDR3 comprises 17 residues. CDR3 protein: CASSNPSRGNAYNEQFF. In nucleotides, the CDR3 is TGTGCCAGCAGCAATCCTTCCCGGGGGAACGCCTACAATGAGCAGTTCTTC.

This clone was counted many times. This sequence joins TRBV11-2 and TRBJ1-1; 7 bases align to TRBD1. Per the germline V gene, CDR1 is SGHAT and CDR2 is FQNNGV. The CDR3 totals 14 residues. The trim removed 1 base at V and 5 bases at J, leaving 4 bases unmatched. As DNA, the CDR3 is TGTGCCAGCAGCTTAGCCGAGACAGGGACTGAAGCTTTCTTT. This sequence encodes CASSLAETGTEAFF.

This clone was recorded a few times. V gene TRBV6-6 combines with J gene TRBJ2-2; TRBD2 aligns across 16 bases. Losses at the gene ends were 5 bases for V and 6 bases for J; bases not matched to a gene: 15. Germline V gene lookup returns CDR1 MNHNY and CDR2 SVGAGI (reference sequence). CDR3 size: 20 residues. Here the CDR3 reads CASSHMGLAGGPSRAGELFF. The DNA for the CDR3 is TGTGCCAGCAGTCACATGGGACTAGCGGGGGGGCCGAGCCGGGCCGGGGAGCTGTTTTTT.

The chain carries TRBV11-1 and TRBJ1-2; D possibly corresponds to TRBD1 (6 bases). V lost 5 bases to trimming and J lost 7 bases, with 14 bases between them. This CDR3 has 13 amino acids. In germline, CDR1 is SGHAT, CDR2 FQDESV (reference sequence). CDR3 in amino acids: CASSTPYRAGYTF. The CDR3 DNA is TGTGCCAGCAGCACCCCTTACAGGGCTGGCTACACCTTC.

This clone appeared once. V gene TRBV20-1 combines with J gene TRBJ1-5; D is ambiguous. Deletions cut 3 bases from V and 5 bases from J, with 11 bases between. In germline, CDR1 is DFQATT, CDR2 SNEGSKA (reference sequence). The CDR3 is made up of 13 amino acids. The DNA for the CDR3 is TGCAGTGCTAGTGAAACTGGTGATCAGCCCCAGCATTTT. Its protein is CSASETGDQPQHF.

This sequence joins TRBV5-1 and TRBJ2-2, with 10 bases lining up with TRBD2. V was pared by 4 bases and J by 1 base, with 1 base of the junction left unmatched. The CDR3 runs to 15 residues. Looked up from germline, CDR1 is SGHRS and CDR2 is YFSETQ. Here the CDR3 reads CASSRLAGNTGELFF. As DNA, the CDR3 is TGCGCCAGCAGCCGACTAGCGGGGAACACCGGGGAGCTGTTTTTT.

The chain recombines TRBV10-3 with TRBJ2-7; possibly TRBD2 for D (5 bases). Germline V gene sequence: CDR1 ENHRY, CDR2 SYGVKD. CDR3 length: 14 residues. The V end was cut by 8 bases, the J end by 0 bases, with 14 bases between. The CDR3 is CAIGGWGSSYEQYF. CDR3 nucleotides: TGTGCCATCGGCGGGTGGGGTAGCTCCTACGAGCAGTACTTC.

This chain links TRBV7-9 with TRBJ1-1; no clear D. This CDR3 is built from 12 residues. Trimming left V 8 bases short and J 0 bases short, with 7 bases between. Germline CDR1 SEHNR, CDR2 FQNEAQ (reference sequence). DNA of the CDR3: TGTGCCAGCGGGAGGTTGAACACTGAAGCTTTCTTT. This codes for CASGRLNTEAFF.

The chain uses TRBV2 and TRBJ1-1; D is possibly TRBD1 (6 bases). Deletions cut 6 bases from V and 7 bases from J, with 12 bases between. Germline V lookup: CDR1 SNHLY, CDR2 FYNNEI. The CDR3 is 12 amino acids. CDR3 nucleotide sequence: TGTGCCAGCAGCCGGACAGCCCGTGAAGCTTTCTTT. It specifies CASSRTAREAFF.

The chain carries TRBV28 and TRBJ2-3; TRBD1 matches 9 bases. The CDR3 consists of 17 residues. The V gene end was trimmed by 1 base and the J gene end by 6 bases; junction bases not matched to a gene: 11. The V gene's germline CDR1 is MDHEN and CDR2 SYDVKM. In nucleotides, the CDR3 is TGTGCCAGCAGTTTATACGCCGGGACAGGGTATTTGGATACGCAGTATTTT. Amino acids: CASSLYAGTGYLDTQYF. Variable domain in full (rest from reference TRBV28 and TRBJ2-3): DVKVTQSSRYLVKRTGEKVFLECVQDMDHENMFWYRQDPGLGLRLIYFSYDVKMKEKGDIPEGYSVSREKKERFSLILESASTNQTSMYLCASSLYAGTGYLDTQYFGPGTRLTVL.

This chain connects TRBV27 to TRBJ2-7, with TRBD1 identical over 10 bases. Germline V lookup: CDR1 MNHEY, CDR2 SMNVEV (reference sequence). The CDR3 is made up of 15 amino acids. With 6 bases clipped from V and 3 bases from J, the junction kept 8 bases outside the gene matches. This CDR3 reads CASRMGQGRLYEQYF. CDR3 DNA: TGTGCCAGCAGAATGGGACAGGGGCGCCTCTACGAGCAGTACTTC.

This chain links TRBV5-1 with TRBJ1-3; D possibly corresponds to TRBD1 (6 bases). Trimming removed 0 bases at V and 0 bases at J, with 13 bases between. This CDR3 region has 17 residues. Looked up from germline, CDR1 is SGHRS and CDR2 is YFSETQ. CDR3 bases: TGCGCCAGCAGCTTGGCCGGGGGGCTTACCTCTGGAAACACCATATATTTT. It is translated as CASSLAGGLTSGNTIYF.

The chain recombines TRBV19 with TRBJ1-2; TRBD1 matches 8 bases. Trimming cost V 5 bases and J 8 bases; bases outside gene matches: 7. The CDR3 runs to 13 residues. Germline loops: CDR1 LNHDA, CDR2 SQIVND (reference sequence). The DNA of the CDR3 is TGTGCCAGTAGTCCTCGGACAGGGTGGGGCTACACCTTC. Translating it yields CASSPRTGWGYTF.

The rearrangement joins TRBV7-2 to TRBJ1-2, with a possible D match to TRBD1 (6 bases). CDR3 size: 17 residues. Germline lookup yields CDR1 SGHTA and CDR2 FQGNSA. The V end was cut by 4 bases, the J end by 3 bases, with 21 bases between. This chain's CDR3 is CASSSFRGGAQDYGYTF. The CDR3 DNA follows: TGTGCCAGCAGCTCCTTCCGGGGGGGCGCACAGGACTATGGCTACACCTTC.

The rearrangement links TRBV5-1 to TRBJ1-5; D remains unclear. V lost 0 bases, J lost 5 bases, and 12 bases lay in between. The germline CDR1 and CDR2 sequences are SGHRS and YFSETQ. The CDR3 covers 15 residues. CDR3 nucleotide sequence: TGCGCCAGCAGCTTGGATTCTCGGGGAGATCAGCCCCAGCATTTT. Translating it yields CASSLDSRGDQPQHF.

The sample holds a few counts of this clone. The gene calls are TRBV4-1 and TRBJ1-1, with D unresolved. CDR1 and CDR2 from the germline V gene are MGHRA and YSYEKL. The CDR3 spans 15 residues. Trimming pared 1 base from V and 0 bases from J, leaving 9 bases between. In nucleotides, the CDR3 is TGCGCCAGCAGCCAAGTATGGCAAGTGAACACTGAAGCTTTCTTT. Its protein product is CASSQVWQVNTEAFF.

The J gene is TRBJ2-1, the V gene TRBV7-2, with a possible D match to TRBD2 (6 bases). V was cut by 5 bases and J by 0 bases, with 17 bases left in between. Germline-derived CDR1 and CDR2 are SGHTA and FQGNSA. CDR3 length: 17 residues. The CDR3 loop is CASSLHGRGSSYNEQFF. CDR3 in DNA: TGTGCCAGCAGCCTACATGGACGGGGGAGCTCCTACAATGAGCAGTTCTTC.

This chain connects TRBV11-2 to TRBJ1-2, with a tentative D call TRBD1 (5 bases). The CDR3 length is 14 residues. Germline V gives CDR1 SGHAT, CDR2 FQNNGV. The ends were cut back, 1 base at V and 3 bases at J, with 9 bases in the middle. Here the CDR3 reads CASSLGGRYYGYTF. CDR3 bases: TGTGCCAGCAGCTTAGGGGGGAGGTACTATGGCTACACCTTC.